This T cell receptor beta chain stems from a study of OX40 agonist ivuxolimab in advanced cancers. General study findings and limits: Normalized T-cell clonal expansion was also low in some nonresponders.

V was shortened by 1 base and J by 0 bases, with 10 bases between the two germline ends. The CDR3 loop spans 15 amino acids. CDR1 SGHRS and CDR2 YFSETQ come from the germline V gene. This table comes from immunoSEQ multiplex PCR, and its TCRdb copy is limited to in-frame clones, with some not included. The profile shows about 63,000 clones, roughly nine tenths of them singletons. As to this clone: As yet, its antigen is unknown.

The rearrangement uses TRBV5-1 and TRBJ1-1; D unresolved. This TCR was sampled from an adult with an advanced solid tumor such as melanoma, head and neck, liver or kidney cancer. Sample: CD4+ or CD8+ T cells sorted from blood, taken in a trial of the OX40 agonist ivuxolimab. This CDR3 reads CASSLFRNMNTEAFF. The CDR3 DNA is TGCGCCAGCAGCTTGTTTAGGAATATGAACACTGAAGCTTTCTTT.